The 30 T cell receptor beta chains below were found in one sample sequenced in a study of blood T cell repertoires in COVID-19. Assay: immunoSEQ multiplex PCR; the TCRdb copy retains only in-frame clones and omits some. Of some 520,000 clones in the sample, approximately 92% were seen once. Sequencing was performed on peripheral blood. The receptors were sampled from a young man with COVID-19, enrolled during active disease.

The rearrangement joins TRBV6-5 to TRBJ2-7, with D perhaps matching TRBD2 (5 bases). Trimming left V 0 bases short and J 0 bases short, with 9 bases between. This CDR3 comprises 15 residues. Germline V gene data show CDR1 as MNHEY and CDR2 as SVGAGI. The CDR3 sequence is CASSYSPEVSYEQYF. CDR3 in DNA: TGTGCCAGCAGTTACTCCCCGGAGGTCTCCTACGAGCAGTACTTC.

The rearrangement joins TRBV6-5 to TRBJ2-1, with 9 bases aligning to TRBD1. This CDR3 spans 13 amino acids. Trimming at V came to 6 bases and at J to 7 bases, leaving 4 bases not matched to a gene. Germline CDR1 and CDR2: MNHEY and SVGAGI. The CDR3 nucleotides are TGTGCCAGCAGCCGGACAGGGGAGAATGAGCAGTTCTTC. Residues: CASSRTGENEQFF.

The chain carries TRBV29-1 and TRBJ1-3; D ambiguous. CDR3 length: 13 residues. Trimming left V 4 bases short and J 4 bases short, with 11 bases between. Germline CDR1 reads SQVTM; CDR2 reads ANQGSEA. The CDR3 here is CSVVGPGGNTIYF. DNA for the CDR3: TGCAGCGTTGTTGGGCCGGGGGGAAACACCATATATTTT. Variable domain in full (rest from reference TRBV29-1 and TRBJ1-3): SAVISQKPSRDICQRGTSLTIQCQVDSQVTMMFWYRQQPGQSLTLIATANQGSEATYESGFVIDKFPISRPNLTFSTLTVSNMSPEDSSIYLCSVVGPGGNTIYFGEGSWLTVV.

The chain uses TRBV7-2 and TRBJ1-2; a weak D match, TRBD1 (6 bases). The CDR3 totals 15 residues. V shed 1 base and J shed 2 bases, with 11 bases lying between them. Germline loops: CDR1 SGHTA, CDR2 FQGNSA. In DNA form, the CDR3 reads TGTGCCAGCAGCTTAGGGCTGGGGGCGAACTATGGCTACACCTTC. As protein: CASSLGLGANYGYTF.

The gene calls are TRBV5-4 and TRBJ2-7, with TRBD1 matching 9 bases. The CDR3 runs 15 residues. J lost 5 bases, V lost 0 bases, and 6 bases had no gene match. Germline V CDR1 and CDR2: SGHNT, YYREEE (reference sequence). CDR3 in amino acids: CASSLAGTGLNEQYF. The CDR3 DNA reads TGTGCCAGCAGCTTGGCCGGGACAGGGTTGAACGAGCAGTACTTC.

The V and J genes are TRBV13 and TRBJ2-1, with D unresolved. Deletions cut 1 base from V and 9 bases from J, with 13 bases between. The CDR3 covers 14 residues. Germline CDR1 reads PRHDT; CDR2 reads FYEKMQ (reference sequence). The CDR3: CASSLVMPHGEQFF. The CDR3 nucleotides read TGTGCCAGCAGCTTAGTAATGCCGCACGGTGAGCAGTTCTTC.

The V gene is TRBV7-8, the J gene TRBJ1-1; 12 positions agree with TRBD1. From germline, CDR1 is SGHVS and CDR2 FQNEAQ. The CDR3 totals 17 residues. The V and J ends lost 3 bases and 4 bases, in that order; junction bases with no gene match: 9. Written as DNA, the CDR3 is TGTGCCAGCAGCTTTTCCGGGACAGGGGGCGCGAGCACTGAAGCTTTCTTT. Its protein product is CASSFSGTGGASTEAFF.

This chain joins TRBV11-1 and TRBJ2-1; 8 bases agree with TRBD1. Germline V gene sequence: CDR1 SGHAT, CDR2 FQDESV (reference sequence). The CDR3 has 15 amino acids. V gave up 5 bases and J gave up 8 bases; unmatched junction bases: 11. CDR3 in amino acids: CASSGGQDRRDEQFF. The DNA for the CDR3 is TGTGCCAGCAGCGGGGGACAGGATCGGCGAGATGAGCAGTTCTTC.

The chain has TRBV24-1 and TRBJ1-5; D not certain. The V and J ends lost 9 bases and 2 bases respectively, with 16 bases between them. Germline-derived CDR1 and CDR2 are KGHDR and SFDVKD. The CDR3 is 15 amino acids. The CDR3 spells CATSEGRWGNQPQHF. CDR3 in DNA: TGTGCCACCTCGGAGGGTCGCTGGGGCAATCAGCCCCAGCATTTT.

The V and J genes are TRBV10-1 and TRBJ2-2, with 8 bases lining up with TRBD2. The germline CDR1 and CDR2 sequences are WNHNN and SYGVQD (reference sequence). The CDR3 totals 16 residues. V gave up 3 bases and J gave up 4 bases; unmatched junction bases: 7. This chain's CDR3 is CASSDPAGEGTGELFF. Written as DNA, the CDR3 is TGCGCCAGCAGTGACCCAGCGGGGGAGGGCACCGGGGAGCTGTTTTTT.

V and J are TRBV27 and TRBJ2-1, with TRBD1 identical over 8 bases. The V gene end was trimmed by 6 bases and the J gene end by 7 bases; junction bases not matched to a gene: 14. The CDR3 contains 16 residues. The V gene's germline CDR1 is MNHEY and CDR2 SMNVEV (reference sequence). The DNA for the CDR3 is TGTGCCAGCAGCCCTAGAGGACAGGGATTGTGGAATGAGCAGTTCTTC. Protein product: CASSPRGQGLWNEQFF.

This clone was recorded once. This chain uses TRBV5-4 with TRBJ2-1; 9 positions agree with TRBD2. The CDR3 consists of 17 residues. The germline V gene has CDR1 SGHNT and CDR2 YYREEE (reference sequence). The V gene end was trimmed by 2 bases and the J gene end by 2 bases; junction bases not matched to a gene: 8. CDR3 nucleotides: TGTGCCAGCAGCTTCCTAGCGGGAACGGGGGCCTACAATGAGCAGTTCTTC. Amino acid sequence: CASSFLAGTGAYNEQFF.

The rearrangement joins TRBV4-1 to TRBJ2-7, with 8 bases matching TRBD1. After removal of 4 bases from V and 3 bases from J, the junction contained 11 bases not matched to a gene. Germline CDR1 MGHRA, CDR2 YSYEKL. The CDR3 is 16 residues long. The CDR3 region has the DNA TGCGCCAGCAGCCCCTTGGGGCAGGGGGCGATCTACGAGCAGTACTTC. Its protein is CASSPLGQGAIYEQYF.

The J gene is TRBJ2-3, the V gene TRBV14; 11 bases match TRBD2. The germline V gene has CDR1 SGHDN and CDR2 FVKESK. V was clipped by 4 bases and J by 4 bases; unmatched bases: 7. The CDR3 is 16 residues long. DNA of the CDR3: TGTGCCAGCAGCCCTATAGCGGGGGGGCTGTCAGATACGCAGTATTTT. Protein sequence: CASSPIAGGLSDTQYF.

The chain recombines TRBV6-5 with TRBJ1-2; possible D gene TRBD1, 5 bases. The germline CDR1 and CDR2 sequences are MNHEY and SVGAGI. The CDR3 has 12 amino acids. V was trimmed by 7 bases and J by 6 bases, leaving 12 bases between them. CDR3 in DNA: TGTGCCAGCAACACGGGGGGTCATGGCTACACCTTC. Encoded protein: CASNTGGHGYTF.

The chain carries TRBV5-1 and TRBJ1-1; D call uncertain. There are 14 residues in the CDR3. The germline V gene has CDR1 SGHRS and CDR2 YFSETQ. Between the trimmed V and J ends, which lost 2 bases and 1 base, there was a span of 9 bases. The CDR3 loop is CASSFISGNTEAFF. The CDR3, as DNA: TGCGCCAGCAGCTTCATCTCAGGGAACACTGAAGCTTTCTTT.

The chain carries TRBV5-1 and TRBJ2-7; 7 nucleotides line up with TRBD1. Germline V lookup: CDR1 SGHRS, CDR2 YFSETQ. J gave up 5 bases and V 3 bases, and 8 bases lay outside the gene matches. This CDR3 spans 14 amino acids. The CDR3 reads CASSWGPGGDEQYF. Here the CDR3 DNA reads TGCGCCAGCAGCTGGGGACCAGGGGGTGACGAGCAGTACTTC.

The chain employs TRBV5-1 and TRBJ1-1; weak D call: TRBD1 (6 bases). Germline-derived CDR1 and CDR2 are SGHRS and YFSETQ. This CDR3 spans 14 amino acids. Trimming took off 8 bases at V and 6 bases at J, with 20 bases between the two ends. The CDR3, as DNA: TGCGCCAGTACACGGGACATTTATCTGGCTGAAGCTTTCTTT. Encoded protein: CASTRDIYLAEAFF.

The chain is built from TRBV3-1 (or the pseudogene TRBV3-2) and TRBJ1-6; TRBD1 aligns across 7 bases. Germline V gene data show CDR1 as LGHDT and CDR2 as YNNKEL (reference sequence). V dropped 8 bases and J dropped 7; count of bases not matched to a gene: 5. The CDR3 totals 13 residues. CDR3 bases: TGTGCCAGCCATAACAGGGGCAATTCACCCCTCCACTTT. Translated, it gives CASHNRGNSPLHF.

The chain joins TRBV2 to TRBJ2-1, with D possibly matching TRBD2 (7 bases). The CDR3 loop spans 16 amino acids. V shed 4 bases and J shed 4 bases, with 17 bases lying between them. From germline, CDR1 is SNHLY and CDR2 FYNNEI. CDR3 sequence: CASSGGGPPSYNEQFF. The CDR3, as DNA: TGTGCCAGCAGTGGGGGGGGGCCCCCTTCGTACAATGAGCAGTTCTTC.

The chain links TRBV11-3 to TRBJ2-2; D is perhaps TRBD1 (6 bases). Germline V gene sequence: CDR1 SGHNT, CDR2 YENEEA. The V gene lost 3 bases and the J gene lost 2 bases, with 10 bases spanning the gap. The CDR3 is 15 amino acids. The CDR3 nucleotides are TGTGCCAGCAGCTTGGCCAGGGGAAACACCGGGGAGCTGTTTTTT. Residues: CASSLARGNTGELFF.

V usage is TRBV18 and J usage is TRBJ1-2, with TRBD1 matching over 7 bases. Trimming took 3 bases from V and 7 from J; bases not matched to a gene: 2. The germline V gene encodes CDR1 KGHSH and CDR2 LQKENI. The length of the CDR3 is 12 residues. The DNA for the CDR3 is TGTGCCAGCTCACCGGACAGGAGTGGCTACACCTTC. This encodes CASSPDRSGYTF. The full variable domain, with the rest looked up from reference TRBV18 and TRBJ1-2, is NAGVMQNPRHLVRRRGQEARLRCSPMKGHSHVYWYRQLPEEGLKFMVYLQKENIIDESGMPKERFSAEFPKEGPSILRIQQVVRGDSAAYFCASSPDRSGYTFGSGTRLTVV.

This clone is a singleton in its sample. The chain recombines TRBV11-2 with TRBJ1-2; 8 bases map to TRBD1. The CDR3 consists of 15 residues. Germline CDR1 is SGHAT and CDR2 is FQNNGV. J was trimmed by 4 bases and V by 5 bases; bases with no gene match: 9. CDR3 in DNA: TGTGCCAGCAGCGAAGGAGACAGGGGCTCCTATGGCTACACCTTC. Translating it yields CASSEGDRGSYGYTF. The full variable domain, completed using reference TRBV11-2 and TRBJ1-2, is EAGVAQSPRYKIIEKRQSVAFWCNPISGHATLYWYQQILGQGPKLLIQFQNNGVVDDSQLPKDRFSAERLKGVDSTLKIQPAKLEDSAVYLCASSEGDRGSYGYTFGSGTRLTVV.

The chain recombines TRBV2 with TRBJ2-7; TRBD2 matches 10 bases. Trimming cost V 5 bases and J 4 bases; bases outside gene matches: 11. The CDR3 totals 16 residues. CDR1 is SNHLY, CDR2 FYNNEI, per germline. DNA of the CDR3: TGTGCCAGCAGTTCCACCGCGGGACTAGCGACTTACGAGCAGTACTTC. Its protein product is CASSSTAGLATYEQYF. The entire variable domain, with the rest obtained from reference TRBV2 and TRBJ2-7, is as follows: EPEVTQTPSHQVTQMGQEVILRCVPISNHLYFYWYRQILGQKVEFLVSFYNNEISEKSEIFDDQFSVERPDGSNFTLKIRSTKLEDSAMYFCASSSTAGLATYEQYFGPGTRLTVT.

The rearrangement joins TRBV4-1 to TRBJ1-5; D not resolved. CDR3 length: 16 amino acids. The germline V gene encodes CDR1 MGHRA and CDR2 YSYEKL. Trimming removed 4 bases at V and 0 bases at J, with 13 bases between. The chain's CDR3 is CASSPGPLNSNQPQHF. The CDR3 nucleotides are TGCGCCAGCAGCCCAGGTCCGTTGAATAGCAATCAGCCCCAGCATTTT.

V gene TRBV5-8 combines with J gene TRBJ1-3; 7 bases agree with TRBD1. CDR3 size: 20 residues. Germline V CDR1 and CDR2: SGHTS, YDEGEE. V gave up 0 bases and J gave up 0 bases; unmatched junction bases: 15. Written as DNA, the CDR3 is TGTGCCAGCAGCTTGGCATTTGAGACAGGGCTGAGAATCTCTGGAAACACCATATATTTT. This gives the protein CASSLAFETGLRISGNTIYF. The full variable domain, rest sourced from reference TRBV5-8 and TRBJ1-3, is EAGVTQSPTHLIKTRGQQATLRCSPISGHTSVYWYQQALGLGLQFLLWYDEGEERNRGNFPPRFSGRQFPNYSSELNVNALELEDSALYLCASSLAFETGLRISGNTIYFGEGSWLTVV.

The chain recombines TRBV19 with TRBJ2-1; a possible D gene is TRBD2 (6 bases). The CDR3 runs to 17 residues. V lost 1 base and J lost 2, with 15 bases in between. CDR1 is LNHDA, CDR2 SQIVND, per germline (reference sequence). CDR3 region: CASSIGGGGSAYNEQFF. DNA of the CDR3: TGTGCCAGTAGTATAGGAGGTGGGGGGAGCGCCTACAATGAGCAGTTCTTC.

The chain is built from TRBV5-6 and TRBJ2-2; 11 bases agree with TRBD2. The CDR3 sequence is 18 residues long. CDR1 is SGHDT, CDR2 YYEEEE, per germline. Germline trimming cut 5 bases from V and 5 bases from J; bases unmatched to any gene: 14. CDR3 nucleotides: TGTGCCAGCAGGGCTAGGGGACTAGCGGCCGGTGGGACCGGGGAGCTGTTTTTT. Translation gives CASRARGLAAGGTGELFF.

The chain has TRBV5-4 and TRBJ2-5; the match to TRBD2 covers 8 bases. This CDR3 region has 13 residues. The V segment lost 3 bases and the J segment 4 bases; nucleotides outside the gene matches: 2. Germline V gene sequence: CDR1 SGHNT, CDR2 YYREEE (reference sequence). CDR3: CASSWAGGETQYF. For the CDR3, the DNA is TGTGCCAGCAGCTGGGCGGGGGGAGAGACCCAGTACTTC.

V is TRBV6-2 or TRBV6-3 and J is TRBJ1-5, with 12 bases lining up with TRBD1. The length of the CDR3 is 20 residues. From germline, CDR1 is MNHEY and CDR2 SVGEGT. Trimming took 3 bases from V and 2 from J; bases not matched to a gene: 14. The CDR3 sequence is CASSYGEWGQGAVGNQPQHF. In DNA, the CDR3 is TGTGCCAGCAGTTATGGGGAGTGGGGACAGGGGGCCGTGGGCAATCAGCCCCAGCATTTT.